Listed here are 14 T cell receptor beta chains from one sample, sequenced in a study of tumor and adjacent non-tumor tissue in lung cancer. RNA was extracted from bulk tissue without any cell sorting. More than 3 cm separated this lung sample from the edge of the tumor. TCRbeta libraries were built with three rounds of nested PCR, modified from ARM-PCR. TCRdb independently ran MiXCR on the multiplex PCR reads; one entry per CDR3 protein. Altogether tens of thousands of distinct CDR3 sequences are present, under 80% being singletons, with the ten largest covering under 55%. The sample taken for sequencing was distant non-tumor lung tissue. The receptors derive from a man aged 60 to 69 with non-small cell lung cancer.

This chain links TRBV6-5 with TRBJ2-7; D may be TRBD2 (6 bases). Trimming left V 6 bases short and J 0 bases short, with 15 bases between. CDR3 length: 15 residues. Germline-derived CDR1 and CDR2 are MNHEY and SVGAGI. CDR3 sequence: CASSYLAEGSYEQYF. The CDR3 DNA follows: TGTGCCAGCAGCTATTTAGCGGAGGGCTCCTACGAGCAGTACTTC.

About this clonotype: One end of the junction varies from germline; a read error may be responsible. The rearrangement joins TRBV6-1 to TRBJ2-6; a possible D gene is TRBD1 (5 bases). The CDR3 loop spans 14 amino acids. The V gene's germline CDR1 is MNHNS and CDR2 SASEGT. The CDR3 coding sequence is TGTGCCATGAGTGACAACTCTGGGGCCAACGTCCTGAGTTTC. The encoded protein is CAMSDNSGANVLSF.

As regards this clonotype: Possible read error: a much larger clone is one base away. V usage is TRBV18 and J usage is TRBJ2-5, with D possibly matching TRBD1 (5 bases). Per the germline V gene, CDR1 is KGHSH and CDR2 is LQKENI. CDR3 size: 15 residues. Here the CDR3 reads CASSPPSSGQETRYF. CDR3 nucleotides: TGTGCCAGCTCACCACCGAGTTCCGGACAAGAGACCCGGTACTTC.

Worth noting for this clonotype: As the CDR3 is not closed by the conserved phenylalanine or tryptophan, this likely results from a read error. This chain connects TRBV20-1 to TRBJ2-7, with 12 nucleotides matching TRBD1. The CDR3 loop spans 21 amino acids. The ends lost 7 bases at V and 4 bases at J; junction bases unmatched: 29. Germline V gene data show CDR1 as DFQATT and CDR2 as SNEGSKA (reference sequence). Here the CDR3 reads CSVGDITRDRGRVRSRYEQYY. CDR3 in DNA: TGCAGTGTTGGAGATATAACCCGGGACAGGGGGCGTGTACGAAGTAGGTACGAGCAGTACTAC.

Worth noting for this clonotype: A much larger clone differs by one base, so this may be a read error. This chain uses TRBV5-1 with TRBJ2-1, with 12 bases matching TRBD2. Germline assignment: CDR1 SGHRS and CDR2 YFSETQ. This CDR3 comprises 20 residues. Written as DNA, the CDR3 is TGCCCCAGCAGCTTTGCTGAGGCAGTTGTTACTAGCGGGAGGAGCAATGAGCAGTTCTTC. It encodes CPSSFAEAVVTSGRSNEQFF.

Comment on this clonotype: One junction end does not reproduce the germline sequence, and a read error may be involved. The chain uses TRBV4-1 and TRBJ1-1, with TRBD1 identical over 8 bases. The CDR3 length is 15 residues. Looked up from germline, CDR1 is MGHRA and CDR2 is YSYEKL. DNA for the CDR3: TGCGCCAGCGGCCAGAGGACAGGGAGAAACACTGAAACTTTCTTT. Amino acid sequence: CASGQRTGRNTETFF.

Many counts were recorded for this clonotype. CDR3 nucleotides: TGTGCCAGCAGTTTATCTGCAGTCTATGGCTACACCTTC. It is translated as CASSLSAVYGYTF. The J gene is TRBJ1-2, the V gene TRBV28; D ambiguous. The CDR3 sequence is 13 residues long. Germline values: CDR1 MDHEN, CDR2 SYDVKM. Trimming took off 1 base at V and 4 bases at J, with 7 bases between the two ends.

This clonotype was picked up one time. Germline is not matched at one junction end, which may reflect a read error. V gene TRBV6-2 or TRBV6-3 combines with J gene TRBJ2-2; D possibly corresponds to TRBD2 (5 bases). CDR3 length: 13 amino acids. The germline CDR1 and CDR2 sequences are MNHEY and SVGEGT. CDR3 loop: CASSYSYTGKLSF. The CDR3 bases are TGTGCCAGTAGTTACTCTTACACCGGGAAGCTGTCTTTT.

To note about this clonotype: The missing conserved phenylalanine or tryptophan at the end of this CDR3 makes a read error likely. The chain carries TRBV6-1 and TRBJ2-7, with 7 positions matching TRBD1. The length of the CDR3 is 16 residues. After removal of 3 bases from V and 0 bases from J, the junction contained 8 bases not matched to a gene. Germline-derived CDR1 and CDR2 are MNHNS and SASEGT. The chain's CDR3 is CASSDPRRTGSYEQYS. The CDR3 DNA is TGTGCCAGCAGTGACCCCAGGAGGACAGGCTCCTACGAGCAGTACTCC.

The chain links TRBV5-8 to TRBJ1-5, with 9 nucleotides matching TRBD1. The CDR3 is made up of 13 amino acids. V gave up 4 bases and J gave up 10 bases; unmatched junction bases: 6. From germline, CDR1 is SGHTS and CDR2 YDEGEE. This chain's CDR3 is CASSADRGQPQHF. In DNA form, the CDR3 reads TGTGCCAGCAGCGCGGACAGGGGTCAACCCCAGCATTTT.

Regarding this clonotype: The junction shows a germline mismatch at one end, possibly a read error. This chain connects TRBV14 to TRBJ2-2; D tentatively fits TRBD1 or TRBD2 (6 bases each). CDR3 length equals 16 residues. The germline gives CDR1 SGHDN, CDR2 FVKESK. The CDR3 region has the DNA TGTGCCAGCAGCGCCCCGGGGGCGATGAACACCGGGGAGCTGTTATTT. Its protein product is CASSAPGAMNTGELLF.

In the case of this clonotype: Without the conserved terminal phenylalanine or tryptophan, this CDR3 likely stems from a read error. This chain joins TRBV28 and TRBJ1-5, with D tentatively TRBD1 (6 bases). The CDR3 consists of 15 residues. V lost 3 bases to trimming and J lost 5 bases, with 14 bases between them. Germline CDR1 is MDHEN and CDR2 is SYDVKM. The CDR3 nucleotides read TGTGCCAGCAGTTTGGGGGGGGGCGCGTATCAGCCCCAGCATCTT. Its protein product is CASSLGGGAYQPQHL.

Ten or more counts support this clonotype. The chain couples TRBV28 to TRBJ2-7; weak D call: TRBD2 (6 bases). The CDR3 has 14 amino acids. Germline V gene data show CDR1 as MDHEN and CDR2 as SYDVKM. V was clipped by 6 bases and J by 0 bases, with 12 bases between them. The CDR3 loop is CASSREDYSYEQYF. The CDR3 bases are TGTGCCAGCAGCCGCGAGGACTACTCCTACGAGCAGTACTTC.

This clonotype was seen repeatedly, ten times or more. This chain connects TRBV6-2 or TRBV6-3 to TRBJ2-7; D perhaps matches TRBD2 (5 bases). The CDR3 extends over 15 amino acids. V was clipped by 4 bases and J by 0 bases, with 13 bases between them. The germline V gene has CDR1 MNHEY and CDR2 SVGEGT. CDR3 in amino acids: CASSFRDSSSYEQYF. The CDR3, as DNA: TGTGCCAGCAGTTTCCGGGATTCCAGCTCCTACGAGCAGTACTTC.